This TCR beta chain was profiled in a study of blood T cells in healthy people across ages. The study's findings and limits: Age advanced and TCR beta diversity per million T cells fell, roughly linearly.

The authors ran a second PCR of 7 to 11 cycles using a sample-barcoded 5' primer and a J-beta primer mix. A template-switch adaptor containing 12 random nucleotides labeled each cDNA molecule. MiXCR, applied by TCRdb to the 5' RACE reads, yields one record per CDR3 protein. The table shows about 1.4 million distinct CDR3 sequences, with approximately 59% occurring only once. On this clonotype itself: Its antigen is not known.

The V end lost 4 bases, the J end lost 7 bases, and 17 bases lay between the germline ends. CDR3 length equals 15 residues. The V gene's germline CDR1 is PRHDT and CDR2 FYEKMQ (reference sequence). The receptor was derived from a young man in good health. Sequenced material: blood. V gene TRBV13 combines with J gene TRBJ2-4, with a weak D call TRBD2 (5 bases). CDR3 sequence (DNA): TGTGCCAGCAGCTATATAGCGAGCCCCCGCAACATTCAGTACTTC. Protein: CASSYIASPRNIQYF.